The 30 T cell receptor beta chains below were found in one sample sequenced in a study of blood T cell repertoires in COVID-19. Clones were sequenced by immunoSEQ multiplex PCR, and TCRdb holds only the in-frame ones, with some missing. The data hold hundreds of thousands of clones, with around 90% observed a single time. The specimen sequenced was peripheral blood. The receptors originated from a man aged 18 to 29 with COVID-19, enrolled during active disease.

This chain joins TRBV5-1 and TRBJ2-7, with a weak D call TRBD2 (5 bases). Trimming removed 3 bases from V and 0 bases from J, with 13 bases in between. The CDR3 totals 15 residues. Germline V CDR1 and CDR2: SGHRS, YFSETQ. For the CDR3, the DNA is TGCGCCAGCAGCTCGCCGGTAGGGAGCTCCTACGAGCAGTACTTC. Translation: CASSSPVGSSYEQYF.

The CDR3 region is CASSFGGGGYTF. CDR3 DNA: TGTGCCAGCAGTTTTGGCGGAGGTGGCTACACCTTC. V is TRBV28 and J is TRBJ1-2; D is unclear. The length of the CDR3 is 12 residues. Trimming cost V 3 bases and J 7 bases, with 9 bases left between them. Germline V gene lookup returns CDR1 MDHEN and CDR2 SYDVKM.

This sequence joins TRBV5-4 and TRBJ1-1, with D uncertain. The CDR3 contains 14 residues. V lost 4 bases and J lost 7, with 17 bases in between. Per germline, CDR1 SGHNT and CDR2 YYREEE (reference sequence). The CDR3 reads CASSERPPEFEAFF. The CDR3 DNA sequence: TGTGCCAGCAGCGAGAGGCCTCCAGAGTTTGAAGCTTTCTTT.

The rearrangement joins TRBV19 to TRBJ2-7, with TRBD1 matching over 8 bases. The V and J ends lost 6 bases and 1 base, in that order; junction bases with no gene match: 8. The CDR3 covers 15 residues. Germline V gene sequence: CDR1 LNHDA, CDR2 SQIVND (reference sequence). CDR3 in amino acids: CASSLKDRESYEQYF. In DNA, the CDR3 is TGTGCCAGTAGCTTAAAGGACAGGGAATCCTACGAGCAGTACTTC. The whole variable domain, filled in from reference TRBV19 and TRBJ2-7, reads DGGITQSPKYLFRKEGQNVTLSCEQNLNHDAMYWYRQDPGQGLRLIYYSQIVNDFQKGDIAEGYSVSREKKESFPLTVTSAQKNPTAFYLCASSLKDRESYEQYFGPGTRLTVT.

This clone has just one count. V is TRBV7-9 and J is TRBJ1-1; 7 bases line up with TRBD1. The CDR3 runs 12 residues. Trimming removed 6 bases from V and 8 bases from J; junction bases left unmatched: 6. Germline CDR1 SEHNR, CDR2 FQNEAQ (reference sequence). CDR3 sequence (DNA): TGTGCCAGCAGTTTCGGACAGGACGAAGCTTTCTTT. Its translation: CASSFGQDEAFF.

V is TRBV28 and J is TRBJ2-5, with 7 bases that match TRBD1. The V segment lost 7 bases and the J segment 2 bases; nucleotides outside the gene matches: 13. The CDR3 is 16 amino acids. Germline CDR1 reads MDHEN; CDR2 reads SYDVKM. The CDR3 spells CASKIGQVGRQETQYF. The CDR3 coding sequence is TGTGCCAGCAAAATCGGACAGGTTGGGCGGCAAGAGACCCAGTACTTC.

CDR3: CASKEDPVGTIYF. In DNA, the CDR3 is TGTGCCAGCAAGGAGGACCCGGTAGGCACCATATATTTT. This chain connects TRBV2 to TRBJ1-3, with D uncertain. Trimming cost V 7 bases and J 9 bases, with 16 bases left between them. This CDR3 is 13 amino acids long. From germline, CDR1 is SNHLY and CDR2 FYNNEI.

The chain uses TRBV6-1 and TRBJ2-6, with 8 bases aligning to TRBD1. CDR1 is MNHNS and CDR2 is SASEGT in the germline V gene. V gave up 2 bases and J gave up 4 bases; unmatched junction bases: 7. The CDR3 is made up of 17 amino acids. The CDR3, as DNA: TGTGCCAGCAGTGAATGGCAGGGGGCGCCAGGGGCCAACGTCCTGACTTTC. Translation gives CASSEWQGAPGANVLTF.

This chain links TRBV6-5 with TRBJ1-2; no clear D gene. V lost 7 bases, J lost 0 bases, and 9 bases lay in between. Germline values: CDR1 MNHEY, CDR2 SVGAGI. This CDR3 comprises 13 residues. The CDR3 region has the DNA TGTGCCAGCACTCGAGACACTAACTATGGCTACACCTTC. Amino acids: CASTRDTNYGYTF.

This chain connects TRBV7-9 to TRBJ1-4; 8 bases are a match to TRBD1. Per germline, CDR1 SEHNR and CDR2 FQNEAQ (reference sequence). V was clipped by 6 bases and J by 7 bases; unmatched bases: 7. This CDR3 has 14 amino acids. The CDR3 is CASSNTGGGEKLFF. The CDR3, as DNA: TGTGCCAGCAGTAATACAGGGGGTGGTGAAAAACTGTTTTTT. Variable domain in full (rest from reference TRBV7-9 and TRBJ1-4): DTGVSQNPRHKITKRGQNVTFRCDPISEHNRLYWYRQTLGQGPEFLTYFQNEAQLEKSRLLSDRFSAERPKGSFSTLEIQRTEQGDSAMYLCASSNTGGGEKLFFGSGTQLSVL.

The chain joins TRBV3-1 (or the pseudogene TRBV3-2) to TRBJ2-5; 9 nucleotides line up with TRBD2. Per germline, CDR1 LGHDT and CDR2 YNNKEL (reference sequence). Germline trimming cut 4 bases from V and 3 bases from J; bases unmatched to any gene: 6. The CDR3 is 15 amino acids. The CDR3 region has the DNA TGTGCCAGCAGCCCTCGACTAGCGGAAGAAGAGACCCAGTACTTC. It yields the protein CASSPRLAEEETQYF.

The J gene is TRBJ1-5, the V gene TRBV6-6, with D perhaps matching TRBD1 (5 bases). There are 16 residues in the CDR3. Per germline, CDR1 MNHNY and CDR2 SVGAGI (reference sequence). V lost 0 bases and J 3 bases, leaving 12 bases between the germline ends. The CDR3 is CASSYSVVGANQPQHF. DNA of the CDR3: TGTGCCAGCAGTTACTCAGTTGTAGGGGCCAATCAGCCCCAGCATTTT.

For the CDR3, the DNA is TGCGCCAGCAGCTTGGCTAGCGGGTTGGCGGCAGAGACCCAGTACTTC. This sequence encodes CASSLASGLAAETQYF. The J gene is TRBJ2-5, the V gene TRBV5-1; 8 nucleotides line up with TRBD2. Germline CDR1 reads SGHRS; CDR2 reads YFSETQ. The CDR3 totals 16 residues. The J segment lost 4 bases and the V segment lost 0 bases, leaving 8 bases of the junction unmatched.

The chain employs TRBV7-9 and TRBJ2-7; TRBD2 agrees at 8 bases. CDR1 and CDR2 from the germline V gene are SEHNR and FQNEAQ (reference sequence). Trimming took 4 bases from V and 3 from J; bases not matched to a gene: 2. CDR3 length: 13 amino acids. The CDR3 sequence: CASSSTSGYEQYF. CDR3 DNA sequence: TGTGCCAGCAGCTCTACTAGCGGCTACGAGCAGTACTTC.

CDR3 region: CAWSLDRLSYEQYF. The DNA of the CDR3 is TGTGCCTGGAGCCTGGACAGGCTCTCCTACGAGCAGTACTTC. V and J are TRBV30 and TRBJ2-7; 7 bases match TRBD1. Germline CDR1 and CDR2: GTSNPN and SVGIG (reference sequence). V lost 3 bases, J lost 0 bases, and 5 bases stayed unmatched. CDR3 length: 14 residues.

This clone was observed once. The chain carries TRBV3-1 (or the pseudogene TRBV3-2) and TRBJ2-3, with 11 bases aligning to TRBD1. The CDR3 spans 21 residues. The V segment lost 2 bases and the J segment 2 bases; nucleotides outside the gene matches: 18. The germline V gene has CDR1 LGHDT and CDR2 YNNKEL (reference sequence). The CDR3 sequence is CASSQNSYLYPGQGVTDTQYF. Written as DNA, the CDR3 is TGTGCCAGCAGCCAAAATTCTTACCTTTACCCGGGACAGGGGGTCACAGATACGCAGTATTTT.

This clone showed up just once. The CDR3 DNA follows: TGTGCCAGCAGTTACCGGACAGGGGATCAGCCCCAGCATTTT. It encodes CASSYRTGDQPQHF. V usage is TRBV6-6 and J usage is TRBJ1-5; TRBD1 matches 9 bases. The length of the CDR3 is 14 residues. The J segment lost 5 bases and the V segment lost 2 bases, leaving 1 base of the junction unmatched. CDR1 and CDR2 (germline): MNHNY, SVGAGI (reference sequence).

The chain joins TRBV27 to TRBJ2-7; 8 bases fit TRBD2. The V gene end was trimmed by 1 base and the J gene end by 2 bases; junction bases not matched to a gene: 4. The germline V gene encodes CDR1 MNHEY and CDR2 SMNVEV (reference sequence). The CDR3 has 15 residues. CDR3 bases: TGTGCCAGCAGTTTATTTTCGGGAGGGACCTACGAGCAGTACTTC. Translated, it gives CASSLFSGGTYEQYF.

The chain links TRBV19 to TRBJ2-7, with 10 bases aligning to TRBD2. The CDR3 is made up of 15 amino acids. V shed 5 bases, J shed 3 bases, and the junction held 7 bases outside the gene matches. Per germline, CDR1 LNHDA and CDR2 SQIVND (reference sequence). CDR3 region: CASSPRVAGGYEQYF. In DNA, the CDR3 is TGTGCCAGTAGTCCTAGGGTAGCGGGGGGCTACGAGCAGTACTTC.

The CDR3 is CASSIEQGVQPQHF. For the CDR3, the DNA is TGTGCCAGTAGTATAGAACAGGGGGTTCAGCCCCAGCATTTT. This chain connects TRBV19 to TRBJ1-5; 8 bases line up with TRBD1. The J segment lost 6 bases and the V segment lost 0 bases, leaving 1 base of the junction unmatched. Germline CDR1 reads LNHDA; CDR2 reads SQIVND (reference sequence). The CDR3 spans 14 residues.

This clone was detected a few times. The chain links TRBV29-1 to TRBJ1-5; D not certain. The CDR3 covers 12 residues. V was cut by 3 bases and J by 7 bases, with 10 bases left in between. Germline CDR1 SQVTM, CDR2 ANQGSEA. The DNA of the CDR3 is TGCAGCGTTGAGTTTGGCGGGCAGCCCCAGCATTTT. Translated: CSVEFGGQPQHF.

CDR3 residues: CASSLEQRGGTDTQYF. In DNA form, the CDR3 reads TGTGCCAGCAGCTTGGAGCAGCGGGGGGGCACAGATACGCAGTATTTT. The chain recombines TRBV5-5 with TRBJ2-3; 9 nucleotides agree with TRBD2. In germline, CDR1 is SGHKS, CDR2 YYEKEE (reference sequence). The CDR3 covers 16 residues. J lost 1 base, V lost 0 bases, and 3 bases had no gene match.

The rearrangement links TRBV6-5 to TRBJ2-3; possibly TRBD1 for D (6 bases). Deletions cut 4 bases from V and 2 bases from J, with 10 bases between. Germline V gene lookup returns CDR1 MNHEY and CDR2 SVGAGI. This CDR3 comprises 14 residues. The CDR3 loop reads CASSSDRNTDTQYF. The CDR3 DNA is TGTGCCAGCAGTTCAGACAGGAACACAGATACGCAGTATTTT.

CDR3: CASSETRQLNYGYTF. As DNA, the CDR3 is TGTGCCAGCAGTGAAACACGACAGTTGAACTATGGCTACACCTTC. The rearrangement links TRBV6-1 to TRBJ1-2; tentatively, D is TRBD1 (5 bases). Germline CDR1 is MNHNS and CDR2 is SASEGT. This CDR3 region has 15 residues. The ends were cut back, 2 bases at V and 2 bases at J, with 12 bases in the middle.

The CDR3 reads CSVGASGRASYNEQFF. The CDR3 DNA follows: TGCAGCGTTGGGGCTAGCGGGAGGGCGTCCTACAATGAGCAGTTCTTC. The J gene is TRBJ2-1, the V gene TRBV29-1; TRBD2 matches 12 bases. This CDR3 is built from 16 residues. The germline CDR1 and CDR2 sequences are SQVTM and ANQGSEA. Unmatched junction bases numbered 5, after V lost 4 bases and J lost 1 base.

This rearrangement joins TRBV4-1 to TRBJ2-1, with 11 bases that match TRBD2. Germline V gives CDR1 MGHRA, CDR2 YSYEKL. This CDR3 comprises 16 residues. The trim removed 5 bases at V and 1 base at J, leaving 4 bases unmatched. This CDR3 is CASSTRLAGSYNEQFF. The DNA for the CDR3 is TGCGCCAGCAGCACCCGACTAGCGGGATCCTACAATGAGCAGTTCTTC.

The J gene is TRBJ2-3, the V gene TRBV5-8; 8 bases are a match to TRBD1. The CDR3 is 14 amino acids. Germline V lookup: CDR1 SGHTS, CDR2 YDEGEE. V was clipped by 4 bases and J by 5 bases; unmatched bases: 6. CDR3 DNA sequence: TGTGCCAGCAGCGGGGGGACAGGCCGAGATACGCAGTATTTT. Its protein is CASSGGTGRDTQYF.

This sequence joins TRBV11-3 and TRBJ2-1; TRBD1 aligns across 7 bases. In germline, CDR1 is SGHNT, CDR2 YENEEA. The CDR3 is made up of 14 amino acids. The V segment lost 5 bases and the J segment 5 bases; nucleotides outside the gene matches: 6. CDR3 in DNA: TGTGCCAGCAGCGGAAGGACAGGCCACAATGAGCAGTTCTTC. Translation gives CASSGRTGHNEQFF.

This chain links TRBV5-1 with TRBJ2-7; 14 positions match TRBD2. This CDR3 spans 17 amino acids. V lost 3 bases and J lost 2; bases outside the gene matches: 7. Germline V CDR1 and CDR2: SGHRS, YFSETQ. The CDR3 region is CASSWGTSGGLTYEQYF. The DNA of the CDR3 is TGCGCCAGCAGCTGGGGGACTAGCGGGGGACTAACCTACGAGCAGTACTTC.

This chain uses TRBV12-3 or TRBV12-4 with TRBJ1-4; maybe TRBD1 (6 bases). The CDR3 extends over 13 amino acids. With 3 bases removed from V and 8 bases from J, the gap between germline ends came to 10 bases. In DNA form, the CDR3 reads TGTGCCAGCAGTTTGACAGGCGGGGAAAAACTGTTTTTT. Residues: CASSLTGGEKLFF.